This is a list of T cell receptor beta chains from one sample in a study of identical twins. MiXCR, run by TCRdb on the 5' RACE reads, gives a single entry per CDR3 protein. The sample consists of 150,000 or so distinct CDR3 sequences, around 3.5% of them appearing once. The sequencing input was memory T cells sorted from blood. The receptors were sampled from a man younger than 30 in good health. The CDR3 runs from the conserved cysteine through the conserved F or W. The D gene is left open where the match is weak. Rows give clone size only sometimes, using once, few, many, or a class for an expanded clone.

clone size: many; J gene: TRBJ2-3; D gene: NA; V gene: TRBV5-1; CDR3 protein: CASNLVGPSTDTQYF; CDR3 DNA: TGCGCCAGCAACTTGGTAGGACCTAGCACAGATACGCAGTATTTT
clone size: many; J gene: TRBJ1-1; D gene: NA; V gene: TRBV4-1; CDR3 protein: CASMGNTEAFF; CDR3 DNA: TGCGCCAGCATGGGTAACACTGAAGCTTTCTTT
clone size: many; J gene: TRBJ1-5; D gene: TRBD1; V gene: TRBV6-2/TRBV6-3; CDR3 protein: CASSASWTKGAGSNQPQHF; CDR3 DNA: TGTGCCAGCAGTGCCTCGTGGACAAAGGGGGCTGGGAGCAATCAGCCCCAGCATTTT
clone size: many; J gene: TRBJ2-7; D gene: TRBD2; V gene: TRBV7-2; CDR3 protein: CASSLALAGISYEQYF; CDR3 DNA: TGTGCCAGCAGCTTAGCTCTAGCGGGGATCTCCTACGAGCAGTACTTC
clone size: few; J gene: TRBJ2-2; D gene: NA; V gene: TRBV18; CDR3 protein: CASSSTRATGELFF; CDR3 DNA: TGTGCCAGCTCATCCACGAGGGCCACCGGGGAGCTGTTTTTT
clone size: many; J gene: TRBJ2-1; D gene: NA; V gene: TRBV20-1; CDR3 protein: CSAKTGMNEQFF; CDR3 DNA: TGCAGTGCTAAAACAGGAATGAATGAGCAGTTCTTC
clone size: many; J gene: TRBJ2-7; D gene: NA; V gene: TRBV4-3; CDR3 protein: CASSQNSGEQYF; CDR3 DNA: TGCGCCAGCAGCCAAAATAGCGGCGAGCAGTACTTC
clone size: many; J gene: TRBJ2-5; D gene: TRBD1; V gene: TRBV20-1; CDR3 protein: CSAWTGGSGETQYF; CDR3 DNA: TGCAGTGCTTGGACAGGGGGCTCGGGAGAGACCCAGTACTTC
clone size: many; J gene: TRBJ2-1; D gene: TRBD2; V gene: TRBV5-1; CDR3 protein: CASSLGTSGRAYEQFF; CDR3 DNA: TGCGCCAGCAGCCTAGGGACTAGCGGGAGGGCTTATGAGCAGTTCTTC
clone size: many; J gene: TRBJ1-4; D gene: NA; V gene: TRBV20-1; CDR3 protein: CSARDGTKVSGGIGEKLFF; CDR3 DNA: TGCAGTGCTAGAGATGGGACTAAAGTGTCAGGCGGTATAGGTGAAAAACTGTTTTTT
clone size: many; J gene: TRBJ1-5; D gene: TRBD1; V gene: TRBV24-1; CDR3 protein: CATSRQGERQPQHF; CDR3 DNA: TGTGCCACCAGTCGACAGGGGGAGAGACAGCCCCAGCATTTT
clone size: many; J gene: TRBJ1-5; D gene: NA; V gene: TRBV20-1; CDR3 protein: CSARDLGTGSNQPQHF; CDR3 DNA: TGCAGTGCTAGAGATCTTGGGACGGGTAGCAATCAGCCCCAGCATTTT
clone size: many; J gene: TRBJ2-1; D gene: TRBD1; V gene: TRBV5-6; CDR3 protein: CASSFRGTGAYNEQFF; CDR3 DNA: TGTGCCAGCAGCTTTCGAGGGACAGGGGCGTACAATGAGCAGTTCTTC
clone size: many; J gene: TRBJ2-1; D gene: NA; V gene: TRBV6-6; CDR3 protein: CASSFIANEQFF; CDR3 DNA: TGTGCCAGCAGTTTTATAGCCAATGAGCAGTTCTTC
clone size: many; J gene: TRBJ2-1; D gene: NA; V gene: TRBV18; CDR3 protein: CASSPLRVNEQFF; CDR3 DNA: TGTGCCAGCTCACCACTTAGGGTCAATGAGCAGTTCTTC
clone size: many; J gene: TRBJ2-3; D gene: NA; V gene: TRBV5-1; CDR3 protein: CASSFRTSTDTQYF; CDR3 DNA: TGCGCCAGCAGCTTTCGGACGAGCACAGATACGCAGTATTTT
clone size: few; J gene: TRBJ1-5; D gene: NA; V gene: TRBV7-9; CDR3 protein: CARPLGHGGSQPQHF; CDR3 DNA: TGTGCCAGGCCCTTAGGACACGGGGGCTCTCAGCCCCAGCATTTT
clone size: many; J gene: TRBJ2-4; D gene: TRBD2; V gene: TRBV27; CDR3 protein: CASSLSSSGIAKNIQYF; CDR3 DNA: TGTGCCAGCAGTTTATCGTCTAGCGGGATAGCCAAAAACATTCAGTACTTC
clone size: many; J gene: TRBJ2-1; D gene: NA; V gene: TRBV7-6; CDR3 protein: CASSHMDEQFF; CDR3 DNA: TGTGCCAGCAGCCACATGGATGAGCAGTTCTTC
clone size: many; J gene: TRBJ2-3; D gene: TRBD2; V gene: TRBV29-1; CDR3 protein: CSVGLAGGADTQYF; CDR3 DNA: TGCAGCGTTGGACTAGCGGGAGGGGCAGATACGCAGTATTTT
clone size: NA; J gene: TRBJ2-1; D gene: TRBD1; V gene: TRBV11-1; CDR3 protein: CASSFTRDRAGNEQFF; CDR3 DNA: TGTGCCAGCAGCTTCACCCGGGACAGGGCTGGCAATGAGCAGTTCTTC
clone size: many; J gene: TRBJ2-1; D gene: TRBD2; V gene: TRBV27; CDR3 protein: CASSWGLAGGSVPNEQFF; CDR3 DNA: TGTGCCAGCAGTTGGGGACTAGCGGGAGGCTCGGTTCCCAATGAGCAGTTCTTC
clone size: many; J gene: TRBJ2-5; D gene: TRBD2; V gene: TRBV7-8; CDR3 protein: CASSLGWVSGRGETQYF; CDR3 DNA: TGTGCCAGCAGCTTAGGTTGGGTTAGCGGGAGAGGGGAGACCCAGTACTTC
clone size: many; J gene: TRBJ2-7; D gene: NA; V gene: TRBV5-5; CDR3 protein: CASSGMVGEQYF; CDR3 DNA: TGTGCCAGCAGCGGAATGGTTGGCGAGCAGTACTTC
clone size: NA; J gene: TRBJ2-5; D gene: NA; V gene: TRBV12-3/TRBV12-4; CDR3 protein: CASSYEGGQETQYF; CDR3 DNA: TGTGCCAGCAGTTATGAGGGGGGGCAAGAGACCCAGTACTTC
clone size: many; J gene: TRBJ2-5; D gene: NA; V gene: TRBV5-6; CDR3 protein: CASSLERVVETQYF; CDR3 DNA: TGTGCCAGCAGCTTAGAAAGGGTAGTGGAGACCCAGTACTTC
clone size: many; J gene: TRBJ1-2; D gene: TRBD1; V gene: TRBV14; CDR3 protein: CASRPGTAYGYTF; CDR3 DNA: TGTGCCAGCAGACCTGGGACAGCCTATGGCTACACCTTC
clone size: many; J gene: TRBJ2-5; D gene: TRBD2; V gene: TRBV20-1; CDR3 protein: CSARGTSGSLETQYF; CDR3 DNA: TGCAGTGCTAGAGGGACTAGCGGGAGTTTAGAGACCCAGTACTTC
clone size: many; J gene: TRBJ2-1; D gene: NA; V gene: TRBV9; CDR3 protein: CASSVGWGRGYNEQFF; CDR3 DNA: TGTGCCAGCAGCGTAGGTTGGGGCCGGGGATACAATGAGCAGTTCTTC
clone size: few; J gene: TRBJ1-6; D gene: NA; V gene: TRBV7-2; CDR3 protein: CASSVDRDSPLHF; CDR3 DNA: TGTGCCAGCAGCGTCGACAGAGATTCACCCCTCCACTTT
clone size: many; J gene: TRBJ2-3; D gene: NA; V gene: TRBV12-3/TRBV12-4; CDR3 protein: CASSLRLLSTDTQYF; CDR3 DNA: TGTGCCAGCAGTCTAAGACTACTAAGCACAGATACGCAGTATTTT
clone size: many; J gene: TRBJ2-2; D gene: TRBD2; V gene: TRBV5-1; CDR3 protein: CASSLEGLAGAATGELFF; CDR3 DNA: TGCGCCAGCAGCTTGGAAGGACTAGCGGGAGCGGCCACCGGGGAGCTGTTTTTT